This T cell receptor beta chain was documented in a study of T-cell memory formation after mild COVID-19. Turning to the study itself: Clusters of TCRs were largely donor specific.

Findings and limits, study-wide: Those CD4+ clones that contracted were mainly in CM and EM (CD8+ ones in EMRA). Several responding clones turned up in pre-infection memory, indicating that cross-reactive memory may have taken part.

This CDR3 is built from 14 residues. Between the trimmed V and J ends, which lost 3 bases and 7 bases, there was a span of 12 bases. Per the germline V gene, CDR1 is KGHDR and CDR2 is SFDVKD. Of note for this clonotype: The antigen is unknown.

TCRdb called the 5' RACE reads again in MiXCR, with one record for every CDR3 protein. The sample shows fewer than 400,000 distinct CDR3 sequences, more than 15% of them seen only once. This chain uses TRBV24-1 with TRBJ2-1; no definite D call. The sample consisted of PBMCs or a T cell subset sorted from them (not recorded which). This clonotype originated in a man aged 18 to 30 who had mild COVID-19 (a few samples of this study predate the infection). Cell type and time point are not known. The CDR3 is CATSDIAQRNEQFF. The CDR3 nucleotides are TGTGCCACCAGTGATATAGCCCAACGGAATGAGCAGTTCTTC.